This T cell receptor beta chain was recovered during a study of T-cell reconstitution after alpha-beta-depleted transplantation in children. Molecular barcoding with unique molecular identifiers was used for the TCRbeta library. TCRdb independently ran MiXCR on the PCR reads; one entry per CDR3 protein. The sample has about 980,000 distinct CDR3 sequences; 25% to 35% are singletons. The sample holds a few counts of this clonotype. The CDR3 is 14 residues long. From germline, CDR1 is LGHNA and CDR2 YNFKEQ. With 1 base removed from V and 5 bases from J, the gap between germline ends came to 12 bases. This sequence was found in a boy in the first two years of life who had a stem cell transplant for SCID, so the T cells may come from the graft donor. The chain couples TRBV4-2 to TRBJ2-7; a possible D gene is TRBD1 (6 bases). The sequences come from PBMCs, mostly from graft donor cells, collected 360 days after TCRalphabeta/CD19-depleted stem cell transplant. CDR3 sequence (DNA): TGTGCCAGCAGCCAAGGGACAGCTGAGGACGAGCAGTACTTC. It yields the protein CASSQGTAEDEQYF.